This TCR beta chain was recorded in a study of blood T cell repertoires in COVID-19. The overall study: Some COVID-19 samples were acute and others convalescent; all came from the United States, Italy and Spain.

Trimming pared 4 bases from V and 4 bases from J, leaving 17 bases between. Germline-derived CDR1 and CDR2 are SGHRS and YFSETQ. CDR3 size: 16 residues. Per the original data handling: Reference gene primer amplification gave nucleated cell count estimates. Assay: immunoSEQ multiplex PCR; the TCRdb copy retains only in-frame clones and omits some. V and J calls and clone size are those listed in that table; D and trimming were worked out from the DNA. There are around 250,000 clones in the sample; less than 90% occur only once, and less than 6% lies in the top ten. This clone appeared a few times. The receptor was derived from a man between 60 and 70 years old who had recovered from COVID-19. The chain recombines TRBV5-1 with TRBJ2-2, with D possibly matching TRBD1 (5 bases). Sequenced: peripheral blood. The CDR3 bases are TGCGCCAGCAGCCCAAGGGGTAGTTTAAGCACCGGGGAGCTGTTTTTT. It translates to CASSPRGSLSTGELFF.